This T cell receptor beta chain comes out of a study of T-cell reconstitution after alpha-beta-depleted transplantation in children. The study's findings and limits: T-cell counts and diversity were attributed mostly to newly produced T cells one year after transplant. Certain patients had high TCRbeta diversity at day 60, and it came from recipient T cells and thymic progenitors that survived. It was reported that alpha-beta T cells came from several hundred expanded graft clones (about two months after transplant).

V shed 3 bases and J shed 1 base, with 13 bases lying between them. The CDR3 sequence is 15 residues long. As it was prepared, the TCRbeta library received unique molecular identifiers. TCRdb ran MiXCR on the PCR reads and lists one entry per CDR3 protein. The sample yields about 980,000 distinct CDR3 sequences, less than 30% seen once. Only a few counts were recorded for this clonotype. Antigen: not known. The chain recombines TRBV12-3 or TRBV12-4 with TRBJ2-7; D is possibly TRBD1 or TRBD2 (5 bases each). The clonotype originates from a boy under two years old who had a stem cell transplant for SCID, so the T cells may come from the graft donor. The source was PBMCs, mostly from graft donor cells, collected 360 days after TCRalphabeta/CD19-depleted stem cell transplant. CDR3 protein: CASSFGGYESYEQYF. The CDR3 DNA is TGTGCCAGCAGTTTTGGGGGATATGAATCCTACGAGCAGTACTTC.